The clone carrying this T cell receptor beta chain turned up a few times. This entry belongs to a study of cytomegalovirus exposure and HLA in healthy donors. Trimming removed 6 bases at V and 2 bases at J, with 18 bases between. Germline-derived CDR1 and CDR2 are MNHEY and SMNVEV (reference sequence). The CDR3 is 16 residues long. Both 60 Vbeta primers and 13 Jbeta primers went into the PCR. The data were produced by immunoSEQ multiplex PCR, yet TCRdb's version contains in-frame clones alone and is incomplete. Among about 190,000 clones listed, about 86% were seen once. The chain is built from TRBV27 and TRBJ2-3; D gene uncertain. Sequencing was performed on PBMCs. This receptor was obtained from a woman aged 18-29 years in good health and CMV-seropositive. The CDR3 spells CASSTLLTEPTDTQYF. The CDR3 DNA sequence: TGTGCCAGCAGCACCCTCTTAACTGAGCCCACAGATACGCAGTATTTT.